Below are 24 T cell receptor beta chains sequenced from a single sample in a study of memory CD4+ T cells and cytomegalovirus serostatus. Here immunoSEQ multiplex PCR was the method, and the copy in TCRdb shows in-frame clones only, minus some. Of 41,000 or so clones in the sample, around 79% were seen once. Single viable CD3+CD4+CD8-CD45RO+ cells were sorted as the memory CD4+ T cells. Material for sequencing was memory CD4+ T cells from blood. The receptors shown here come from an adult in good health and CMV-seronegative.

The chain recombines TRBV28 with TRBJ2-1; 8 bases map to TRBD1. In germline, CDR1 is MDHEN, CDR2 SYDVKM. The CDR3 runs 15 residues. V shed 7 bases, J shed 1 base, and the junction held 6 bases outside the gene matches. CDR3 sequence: CASTSGQGSYNEQFF. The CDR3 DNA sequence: TGTGCCAGCACCAGCGGACAGGGTTCCTACAATGAGCAGTTCTTC.

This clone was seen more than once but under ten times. The chain's CDR3 is CASSIGLVSTYEQYF. The CDR3 DNA sequence: TGTGCCAGTAGTATCGGGCTGGTGAGTACCTACGAGCAGTACTTC. This rearrangement joins TRBV19 to TRBJ2-7; no clear D. Deletions cut 3 bases from V and 2 bases from J, with 14 bases between. Germline CDR1 and CDR2: LNHDA and SQIVND (reference sequence). The CDR3 loop spans 15 amino acids.

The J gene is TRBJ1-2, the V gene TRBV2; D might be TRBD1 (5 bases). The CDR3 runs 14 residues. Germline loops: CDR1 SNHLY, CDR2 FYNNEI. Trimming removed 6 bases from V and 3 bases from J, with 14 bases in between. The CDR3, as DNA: TGTGCCAGCAGCGAATTCCGGGGGGACTATGGCTACACCTTC. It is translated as CASSEFRGDYGYTF.

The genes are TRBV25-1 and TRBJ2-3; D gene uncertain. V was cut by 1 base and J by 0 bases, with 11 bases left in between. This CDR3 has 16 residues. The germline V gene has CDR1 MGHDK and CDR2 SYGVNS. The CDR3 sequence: CASSELSSPSTDTQYF. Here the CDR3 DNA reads TGTGCCAGCAGTGAATTGAGCTCCCCTAGCACAGATACGCAGTATTTT.

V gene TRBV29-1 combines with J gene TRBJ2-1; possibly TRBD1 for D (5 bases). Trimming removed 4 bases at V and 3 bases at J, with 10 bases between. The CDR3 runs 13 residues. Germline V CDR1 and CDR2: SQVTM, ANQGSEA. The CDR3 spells CSVVPQGYNEQFF. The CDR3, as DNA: TGCAGCGTTGTGCCGCAGGGCTACAATGAGCAGTTCTTC.

CDR3 protein: CASSPHRTGLNTGELFF. CDR3 coding DNA: TGTGCCAGCAGCCCCCATAGGACAGGTCTGAACACCGGGGAGCTGTTTTTT. The chain joins TRBV5-5 to TRBJ2-2; 7 positions match TRBD1. Trimming cost V 4 bases and J 1 base; bases outside gene matches: 10. Germline lookup yields CDR1 SGHKS and CDR2 YYEKEE (reference sequence). The CDR3 covers 17 residues.

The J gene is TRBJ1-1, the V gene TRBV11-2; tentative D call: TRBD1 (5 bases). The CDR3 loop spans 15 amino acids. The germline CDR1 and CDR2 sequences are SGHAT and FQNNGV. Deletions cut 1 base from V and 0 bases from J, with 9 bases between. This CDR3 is CASSLVRGMNTEAFF. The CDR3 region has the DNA TGTGCCAGCAGCTTAGTTAGGGGAATGAACACTGAAGCTTTCTTT.

As DNA, the CDR3 is TGCAGCGTTGAGTGGACAGAGCGCTCCTACGAGCAGTACTTC. Translating gives CSVEWTERSYEQYF. This chain uses TRBV29-1 with TRBJ2-7; D might be TRBD1 (6 bases). The germline V gene has CDR1 SQVTM and CDR2 ANQGSEA. The CDR3 is 14 residues long. Trimming stripped 3 bases from V and 0 bases from J, with 12 bases between.

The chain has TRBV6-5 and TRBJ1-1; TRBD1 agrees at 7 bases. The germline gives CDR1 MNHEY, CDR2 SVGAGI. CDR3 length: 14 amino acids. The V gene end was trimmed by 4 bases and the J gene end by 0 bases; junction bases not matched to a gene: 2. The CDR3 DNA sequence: TGTGCCAGCAGTTCCGGGACAGTGAACACTGAAGCTTTCTTT. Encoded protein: CASSSGTVNTEAFF.

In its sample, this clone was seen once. CDR3 DNA: TGTGCCAGCAAGGATGGACAGGGTACTAAGCCCCAGCATTTT. Its translation: CASKDGQGTKPQHF. The chain combines TRBV2 with TRBJ1-5; 8 bases are a match to TRBD1. This CDR3 is 14 amino acids long. Germline V gene lookup returns CDR1 SNHLY and CDR2 FYNNEI. V lost 7 bases, J lost 8 bases, and 10 bases stayed unmatched.

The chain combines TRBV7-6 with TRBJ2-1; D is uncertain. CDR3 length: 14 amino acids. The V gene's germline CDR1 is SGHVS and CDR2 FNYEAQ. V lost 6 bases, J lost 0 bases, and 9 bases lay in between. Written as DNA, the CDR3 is TGTGCCAGCAGTCCGGGTAACTCCTACAATGAGCAGTTCTTC. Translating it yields CASSPGNSYNEQFF.

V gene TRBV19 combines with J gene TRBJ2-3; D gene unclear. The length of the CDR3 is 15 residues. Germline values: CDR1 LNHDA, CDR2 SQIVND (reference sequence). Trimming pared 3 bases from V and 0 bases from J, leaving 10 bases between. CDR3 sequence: CASSIMGSSTDTQYF. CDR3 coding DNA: TGTGCCAGTAGTATTATGGGGTCTAGCACAGATACGCAGTATTTT.

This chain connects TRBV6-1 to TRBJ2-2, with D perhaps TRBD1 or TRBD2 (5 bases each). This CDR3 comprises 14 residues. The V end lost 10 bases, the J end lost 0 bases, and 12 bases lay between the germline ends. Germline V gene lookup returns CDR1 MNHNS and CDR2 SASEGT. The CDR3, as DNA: TGTGCCACTGGGACGGCTACGAACACCGGGGAGCTGTTTTTT. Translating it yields CATGTATNTGELFF.

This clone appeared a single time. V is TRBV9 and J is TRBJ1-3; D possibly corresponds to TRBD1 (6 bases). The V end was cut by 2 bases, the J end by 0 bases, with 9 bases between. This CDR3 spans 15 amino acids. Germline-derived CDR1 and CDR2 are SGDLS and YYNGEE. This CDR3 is CASSVGQSSGNTIYF. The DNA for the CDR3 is TGTGCCAGCAGCGTGGGACAAAGCTCTGGAAACACCATATATTTT.

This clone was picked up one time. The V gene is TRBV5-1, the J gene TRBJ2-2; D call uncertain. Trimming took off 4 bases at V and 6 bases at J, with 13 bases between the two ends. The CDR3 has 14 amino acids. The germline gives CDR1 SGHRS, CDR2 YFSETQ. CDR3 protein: CASSLSPGAGELFF. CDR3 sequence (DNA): TGCGCCAGCAGCCTAAGCCCTGGGGCCGGGGAGCTGTTTTTT.

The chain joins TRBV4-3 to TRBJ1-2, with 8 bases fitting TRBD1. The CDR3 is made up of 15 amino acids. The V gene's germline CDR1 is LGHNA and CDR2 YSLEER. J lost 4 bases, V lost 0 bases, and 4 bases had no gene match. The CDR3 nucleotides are TGCGCCAGCAGCCAAGATGCAGGGGGCGGCTATGGCTACACCTTC. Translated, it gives CASSQDAGGGYGYTF.

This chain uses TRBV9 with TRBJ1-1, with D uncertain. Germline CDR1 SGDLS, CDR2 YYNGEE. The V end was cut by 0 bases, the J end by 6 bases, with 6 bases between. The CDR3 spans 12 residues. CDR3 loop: CASSVAEAEAFF. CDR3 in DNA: TGTGCCAGCAGCGTAGCTGAGGCTGAAGCTTTCTTT.

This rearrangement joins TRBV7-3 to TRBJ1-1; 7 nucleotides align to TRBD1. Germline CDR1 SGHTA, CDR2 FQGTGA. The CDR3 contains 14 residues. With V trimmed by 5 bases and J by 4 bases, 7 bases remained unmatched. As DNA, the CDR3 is TGTGCCAGCAGCCTACAGGGGCAGGTCACTGAAGCTTTCTTT. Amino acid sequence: CASSLQGQVTEAFF.

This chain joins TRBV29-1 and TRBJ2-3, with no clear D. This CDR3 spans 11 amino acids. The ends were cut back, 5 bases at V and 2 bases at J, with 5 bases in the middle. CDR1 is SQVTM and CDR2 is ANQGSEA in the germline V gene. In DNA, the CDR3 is TGCAGCGTTTCCCTCACAGATACGCAGTATTTT. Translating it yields CSVSLTDTQYF.

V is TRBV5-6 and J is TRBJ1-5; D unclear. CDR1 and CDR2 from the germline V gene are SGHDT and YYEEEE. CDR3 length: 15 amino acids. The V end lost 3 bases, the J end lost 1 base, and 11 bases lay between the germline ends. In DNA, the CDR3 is TGTGCCAGCAGCTCCGAACCCGACAGCAATCAGCCCCAGCATTTT. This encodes CASSSEPDSNQPQHF.

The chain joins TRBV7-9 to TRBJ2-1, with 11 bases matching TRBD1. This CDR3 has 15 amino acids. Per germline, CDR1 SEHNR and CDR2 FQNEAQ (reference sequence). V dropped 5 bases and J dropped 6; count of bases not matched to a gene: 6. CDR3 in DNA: TGTGCCAGCAGCCCAAGTGGGACAGGGGGCAATGAGCAGTTCTTC. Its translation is CASSPSGTGGNEQFF.

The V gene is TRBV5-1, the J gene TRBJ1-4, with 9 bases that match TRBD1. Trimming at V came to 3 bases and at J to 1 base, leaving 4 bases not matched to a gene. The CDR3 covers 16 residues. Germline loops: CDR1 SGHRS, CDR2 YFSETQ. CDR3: CASSSDRGGTNEKLFF. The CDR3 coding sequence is TGCGCCAGCAGCTCGGACAGGGGTGGAACTAATGAAAAACTGTTTTTT.

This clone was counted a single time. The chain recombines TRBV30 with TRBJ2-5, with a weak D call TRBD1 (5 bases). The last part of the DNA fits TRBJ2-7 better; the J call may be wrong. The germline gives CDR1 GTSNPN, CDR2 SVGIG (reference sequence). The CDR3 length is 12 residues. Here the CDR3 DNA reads TGTGCCTGGAGTGGGGGCAACTACGAGCAGTACTTC. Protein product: CAWSGGNYEQYF.

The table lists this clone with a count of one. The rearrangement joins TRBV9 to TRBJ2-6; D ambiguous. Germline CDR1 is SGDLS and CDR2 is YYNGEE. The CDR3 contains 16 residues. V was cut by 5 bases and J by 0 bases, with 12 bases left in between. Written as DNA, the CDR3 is TGTGCCAGCAGATCTGACGGACCCTCTGGGGCCAACGTCCTGACTTTC. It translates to CASRSDGPSGANVLTF.